The entry that follows covers one T cell receptor beta chain sequence. Its antigen is still unknown. This CDR3 is built from 15 residues. Germline V gene data show CDR1 as SEHNR and CDR2 as FQNEAQ (reference sequence). V shed 2 bases and J shed 6 bases, with 14 bases lying between them. TCRdb's table, derived via immunoSEQ multiplex PCR, lists solely in-frame clones and lacks some. The sample records roughly 1,100,000 clones, 60% to 80% being singletons. Negatively enriched CD4+ T cells were divided by CD45RA into naive and memory. This entry is derived from a study of shared clonotypes between healthy human individuals. Study results and caveats: Between a few donors, naive CD4 clonotypes were shared at a level of roughly 5.5%. The represented genetic and exposure-history diversity was limited by the small number of donors.

The material sequenced was memory CD4+ T cells sorted from blood. Subset of the sample: CD45RA-negative fraction. This chain joins TRBV7-9 and TRBJ2-4, with a weak D call TRBD2 (5 bases). This TCR derives from a young man in good health. CDR3 protein: CASSLLNLRGNIQYF. The CDR3 DNA sequence: TGTGCCAGCAGCTTACTCAATCTCCGGGGAAACATTCAGTACTTC.